Only a few counts were recorded for the clone carrying this TCR beta chain. Its antigen is not known. These data originate in a study of human T cells and chemical hapten exposure. Study-wide results and caveats: Patch test score tracked positively with PT1 expanded TCR counts. DPC sensitization produced no change in TCRs with frequency above 1 in 1000.

Documented time point: pre-sensitization, week 0. Treatment specified: therapeutic diphenylcyclopropenone sensitization with weekly scalp DPC. One entry per CDR3 protein results from TCRdb running MiXCR on the RACE reads. The sample yields 270,000 or so distinct CDR3 sequences, roughly 8% seen once. Germline assignment: CDR1 SGHNT and CDR2 YYREEE (reference sequence). The CDR3 length is 15 residues. Germline trimming cut 1 base from V and 9 bases from J; bases unmatched to any gene: 5. This chain connects TRBV5-4 to TRBJ2-1; 12 positions agree with TRBD1. This receptor was obtained from a man younger than 30 with alopecia areata. Some clones in this sample may be carry-over from other donors' samples. Sequencing used whole blood, obtained in connection with sensitization to the hapten diphenylcyclopropenone (DPC). CDR3 coding DNA: TGTGCCAGCAGCTTGAAGGGACAGGGGGCATTTGAGCAGTTCTTC. It yields the protein CASSLKGQGAFEQFF. Looking up the rest from reference TRBV5-4 and TRBJ2-1 gives the full variable domain: ETGVTQSPTHLIKTRGQQVTLRCSSQSGHNTVSWYQQALGQGPQFIFQYYREEENGRGNFPPRFSGLQFPNYSSELNVNALELDDSALYLCASSLKGQGAFEQFFGPGTRLTVL.